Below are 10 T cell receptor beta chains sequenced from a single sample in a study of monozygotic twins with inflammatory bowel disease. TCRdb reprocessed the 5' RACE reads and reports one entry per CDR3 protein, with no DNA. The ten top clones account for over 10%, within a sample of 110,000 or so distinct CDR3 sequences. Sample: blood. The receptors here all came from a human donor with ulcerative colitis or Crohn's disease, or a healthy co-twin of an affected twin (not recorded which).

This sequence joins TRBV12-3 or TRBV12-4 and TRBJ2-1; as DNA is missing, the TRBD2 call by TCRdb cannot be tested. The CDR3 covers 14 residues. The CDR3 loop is CASTKGTRIDEQFF.

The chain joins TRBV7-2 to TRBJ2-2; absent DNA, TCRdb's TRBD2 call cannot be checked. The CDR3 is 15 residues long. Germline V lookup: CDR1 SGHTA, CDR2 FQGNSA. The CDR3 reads CASSQTSGNTGELFF.

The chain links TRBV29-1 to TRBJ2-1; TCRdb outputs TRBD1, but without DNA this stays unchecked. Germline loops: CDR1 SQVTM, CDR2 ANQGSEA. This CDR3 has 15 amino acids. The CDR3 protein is CSVVGKGTGYNEQFF.

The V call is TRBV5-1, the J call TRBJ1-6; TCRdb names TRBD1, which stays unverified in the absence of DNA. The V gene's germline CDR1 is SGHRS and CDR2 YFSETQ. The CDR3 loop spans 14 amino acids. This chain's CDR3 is CASSLGQQDSPLHF.

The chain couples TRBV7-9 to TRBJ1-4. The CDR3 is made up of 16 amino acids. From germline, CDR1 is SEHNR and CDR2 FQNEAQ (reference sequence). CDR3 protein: CASSSGSADYNEKLFF. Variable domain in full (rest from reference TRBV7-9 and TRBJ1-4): DTGVSQNPRHKITKRGQNVTFRCDPISEHNRLYWYRQTLGQGPEFLTYFQNEAQLEKSRLLSDRFSAERPKGSFSTLEIQRTEQGDSAMYLCASSSGSADYNEKLFFGSGTQLSVL.

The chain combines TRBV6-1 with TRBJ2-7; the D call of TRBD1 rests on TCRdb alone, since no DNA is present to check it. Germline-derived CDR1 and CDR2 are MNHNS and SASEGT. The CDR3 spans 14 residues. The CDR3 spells CASTRAGGINEQYF.

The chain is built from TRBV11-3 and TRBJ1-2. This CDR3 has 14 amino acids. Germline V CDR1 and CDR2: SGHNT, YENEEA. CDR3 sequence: CASSLGTRFYGYTF.

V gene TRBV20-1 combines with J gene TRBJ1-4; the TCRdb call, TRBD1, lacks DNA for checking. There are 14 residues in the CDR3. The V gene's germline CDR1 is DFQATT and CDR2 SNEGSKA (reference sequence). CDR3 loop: CSASPGQGNEKLFF.

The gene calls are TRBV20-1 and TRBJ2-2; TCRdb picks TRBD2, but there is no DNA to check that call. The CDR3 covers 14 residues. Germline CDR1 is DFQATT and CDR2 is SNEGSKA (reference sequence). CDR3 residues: CSASALLDTGELFF.

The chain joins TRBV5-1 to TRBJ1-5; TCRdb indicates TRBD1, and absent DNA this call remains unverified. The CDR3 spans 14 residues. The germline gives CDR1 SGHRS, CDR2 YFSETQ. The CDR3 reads CASSSGTGGQPQHF.